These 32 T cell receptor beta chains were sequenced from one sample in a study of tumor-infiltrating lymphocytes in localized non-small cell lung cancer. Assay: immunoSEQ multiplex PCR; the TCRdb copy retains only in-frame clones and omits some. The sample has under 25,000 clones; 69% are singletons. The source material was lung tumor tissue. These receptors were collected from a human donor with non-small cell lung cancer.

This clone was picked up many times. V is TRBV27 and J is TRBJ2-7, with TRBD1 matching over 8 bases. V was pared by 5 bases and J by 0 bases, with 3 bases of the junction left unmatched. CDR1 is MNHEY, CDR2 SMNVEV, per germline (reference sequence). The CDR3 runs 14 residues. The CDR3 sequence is CASSRDRTSYEQYF. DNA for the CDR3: TGTGCCAGCAGTAGGGACAGGACCTCCTACGAGCAGTACTTC.

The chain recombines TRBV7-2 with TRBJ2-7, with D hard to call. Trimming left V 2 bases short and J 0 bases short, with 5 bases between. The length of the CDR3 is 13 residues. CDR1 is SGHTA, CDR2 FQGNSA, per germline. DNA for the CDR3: TGTGCCAGCAGCTTATATGGCTCCTACGAGCAGTACTTC. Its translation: CASSLYGSYEQYF.

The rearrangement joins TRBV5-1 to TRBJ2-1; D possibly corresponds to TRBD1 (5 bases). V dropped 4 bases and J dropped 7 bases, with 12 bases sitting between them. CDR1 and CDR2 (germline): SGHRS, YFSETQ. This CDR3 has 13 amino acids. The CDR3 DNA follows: TGCGCCAGCAGCGGGAAAGGGGTTAATGAGCAGTTCTTC. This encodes CASSGKGVNEQFF.

CDR3 in DNA: TGTGCCAGCAGCTTAGAGGGTAGCGGGAGCATGGGCTACAATGAGCAGTTCTTC. It codes for CASSLEGSGSMGYNEQFF. This rearrangement joins TRBV11-1 to TRBJ2-1, with 9 bases identical to TRBD2. From germline, CDR1 is SGHAT and CDR2 FQDESV (reference sequence). V lost 1 base and J lost 3; bases outside the gene matches: 10. The CDR3 is made up of 18 amino acids.

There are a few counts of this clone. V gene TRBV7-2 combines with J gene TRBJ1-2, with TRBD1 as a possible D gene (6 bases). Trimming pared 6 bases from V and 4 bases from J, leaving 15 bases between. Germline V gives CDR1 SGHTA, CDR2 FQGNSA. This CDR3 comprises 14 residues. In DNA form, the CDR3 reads TGTGCCAGCAGTTATACACAGGGTTTCTATGGCTACACCTTC. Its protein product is CASSYTQGFYGYTF. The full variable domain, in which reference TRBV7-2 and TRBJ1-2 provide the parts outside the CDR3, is GAGVSQSPSNKVTEKGKDVELRCDPISGHTALYWYRQSLGQGLEFLIYFQGNSAPDKSGLPSDRFSAERTGGSVSTLTIQRTQQEDSAVYLCASSYTQGFYGYTFGSGTRLTVV.

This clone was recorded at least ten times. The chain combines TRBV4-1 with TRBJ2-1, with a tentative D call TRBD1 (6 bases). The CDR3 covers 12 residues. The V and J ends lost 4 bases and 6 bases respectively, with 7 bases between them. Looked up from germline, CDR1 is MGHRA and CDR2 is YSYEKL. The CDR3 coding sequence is TGCGCCAGCAGCCTCAGGGGCAATGAGCAGTTCTTC. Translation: CASSLRGNEQFF.

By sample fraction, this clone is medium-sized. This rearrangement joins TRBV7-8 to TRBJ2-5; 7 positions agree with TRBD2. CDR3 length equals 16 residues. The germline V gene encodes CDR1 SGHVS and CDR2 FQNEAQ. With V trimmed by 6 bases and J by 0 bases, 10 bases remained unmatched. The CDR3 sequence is CASRRGASGNQETQYF. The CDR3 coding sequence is TGTGCCAGCAGGAGAGGGGCTAGCGGAAACCAAGAGACCCAGTACTTC.

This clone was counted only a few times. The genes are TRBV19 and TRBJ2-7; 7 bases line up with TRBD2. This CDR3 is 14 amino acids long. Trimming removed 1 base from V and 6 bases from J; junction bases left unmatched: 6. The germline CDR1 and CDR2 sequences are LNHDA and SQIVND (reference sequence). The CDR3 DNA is TGTGCCAGTAGTATAGGGGCGGGAGCCCCCGAGCAGTACTTC. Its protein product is CASSIGAGAPEQYF.

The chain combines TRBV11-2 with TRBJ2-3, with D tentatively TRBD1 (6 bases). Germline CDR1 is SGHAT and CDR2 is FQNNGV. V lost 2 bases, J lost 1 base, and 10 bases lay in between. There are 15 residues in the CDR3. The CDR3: CASSLLRGGTDTQYF. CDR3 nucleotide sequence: TGTGCCAGCAGCTTACTCAGGGGAGGCACAGATACGCAGTATTTT.

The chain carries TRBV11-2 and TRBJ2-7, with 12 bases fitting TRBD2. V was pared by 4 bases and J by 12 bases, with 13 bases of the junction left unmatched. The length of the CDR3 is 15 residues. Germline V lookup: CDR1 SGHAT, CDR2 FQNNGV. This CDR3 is CASSSQGLAGQRGYF. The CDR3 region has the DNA TGTGCCAGCAGCTCCCAGGGACTAGCGGGCCAAAGAGGGTACTTC.

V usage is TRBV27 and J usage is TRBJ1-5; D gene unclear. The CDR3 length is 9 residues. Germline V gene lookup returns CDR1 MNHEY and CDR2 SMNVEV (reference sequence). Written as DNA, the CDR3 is TGTGCAGGTAATCAGCCCCAGCATTTT. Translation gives CAGNQPQHF.

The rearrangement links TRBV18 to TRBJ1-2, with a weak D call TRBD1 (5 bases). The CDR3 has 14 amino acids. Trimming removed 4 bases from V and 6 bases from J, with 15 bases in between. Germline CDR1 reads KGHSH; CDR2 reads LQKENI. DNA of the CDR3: TGTGCCAGCTCACTTCTAGACAGCGTGGATGGCTACACCTTC. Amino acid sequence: CASSLLDSVDGYTF.

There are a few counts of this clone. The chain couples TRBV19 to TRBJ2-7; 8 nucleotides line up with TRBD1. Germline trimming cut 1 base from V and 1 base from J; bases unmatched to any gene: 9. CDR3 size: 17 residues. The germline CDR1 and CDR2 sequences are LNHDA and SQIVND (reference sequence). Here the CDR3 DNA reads TGTGCCAGTAGTATAGCGTCTGGACAGGGAAGTTCCTACGAGCAGTACTTC. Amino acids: CASSIASGQGSSYEQYF.

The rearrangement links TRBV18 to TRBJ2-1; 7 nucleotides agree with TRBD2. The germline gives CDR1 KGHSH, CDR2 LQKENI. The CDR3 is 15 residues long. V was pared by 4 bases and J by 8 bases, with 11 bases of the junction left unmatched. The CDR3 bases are TGTGCCAGCTCACTCTGGGGAGGGCCACAGGATGAGCAGTTCTTC. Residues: CASSLWGGPQDEQFF. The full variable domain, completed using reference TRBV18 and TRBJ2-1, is NAGVMQNPRHLVRRRGQEARLRCSPMKGHSHVYWYRQLPEEGLKFMVYLQKENIIDESGMPKERFSAEFPKEGPSILRIQQVVRGDSAAYFCASSLWGGPQDEQFFGPGTRLTVL.

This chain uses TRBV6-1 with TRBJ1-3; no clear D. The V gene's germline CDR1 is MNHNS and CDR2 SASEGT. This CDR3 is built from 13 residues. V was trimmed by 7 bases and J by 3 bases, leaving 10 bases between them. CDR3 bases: TGTGCCAGCATATTGACATTTGGAAACACCATATATTTT. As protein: CASILTFGNTIYF.

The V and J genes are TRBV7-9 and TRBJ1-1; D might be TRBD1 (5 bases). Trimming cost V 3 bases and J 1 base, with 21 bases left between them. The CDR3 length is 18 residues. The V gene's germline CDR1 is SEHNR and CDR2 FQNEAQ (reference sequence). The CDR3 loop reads CASSLGSRIGAANTEAFF. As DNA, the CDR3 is TGTGCCAGCAGCTTGGGATCGCGCATAGGGGCGGCGAACACTGAAGCTTTCTTT.

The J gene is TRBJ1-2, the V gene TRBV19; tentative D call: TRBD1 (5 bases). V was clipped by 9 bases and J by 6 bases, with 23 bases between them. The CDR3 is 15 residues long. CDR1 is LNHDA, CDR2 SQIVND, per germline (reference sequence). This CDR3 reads CASNPLTALGDGYTF. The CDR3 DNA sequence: TGTGCCAGCAACCCGCTGACAGCTTTGGGGGATGGCTACACCTTC.

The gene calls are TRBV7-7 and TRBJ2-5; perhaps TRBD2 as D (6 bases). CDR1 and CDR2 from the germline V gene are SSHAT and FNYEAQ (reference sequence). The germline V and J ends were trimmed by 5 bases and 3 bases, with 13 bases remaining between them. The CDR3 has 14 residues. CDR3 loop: CASSPGLTKETQYF. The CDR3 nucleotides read TGTGCCAGCAGCCCGGGACTTACTAAAGAGACCCAGTACTTC.

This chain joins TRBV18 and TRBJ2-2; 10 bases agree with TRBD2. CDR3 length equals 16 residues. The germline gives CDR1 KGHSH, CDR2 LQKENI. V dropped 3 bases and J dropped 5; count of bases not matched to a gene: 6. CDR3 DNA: TGTGCCAGCTCACCTCTGGGACTAGCGACGACCGGGGAGCTGTTTTTT. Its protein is CASSPLGLATTGELFF.

The CDR3 region has the DNA TGTGCCAGCAGCCCCCTAGGTCGGGCAGGGGCCTACGAGCAGTACTTC. Translated, it gives CASSPLGRAGAYEQYF. V and J are TRBV11-2 and TRBJ2-7, with D possibly TRBD1 on 6 matching bases. Per germline, CDR1 SGHAT and CDR2 FQNNGV. V lost 5 bases and J lost 2, with 19 bases in between. This CDR3 spans 16 amino acids.

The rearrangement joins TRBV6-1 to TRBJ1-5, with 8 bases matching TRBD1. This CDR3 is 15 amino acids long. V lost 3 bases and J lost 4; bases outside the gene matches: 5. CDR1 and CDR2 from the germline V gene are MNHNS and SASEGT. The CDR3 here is CASSDGTGPNQPQHF. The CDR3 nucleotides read TGTGCCAGCAGTGACGGGACAGGTCCTAATCAGCCCCAGCATTTT.

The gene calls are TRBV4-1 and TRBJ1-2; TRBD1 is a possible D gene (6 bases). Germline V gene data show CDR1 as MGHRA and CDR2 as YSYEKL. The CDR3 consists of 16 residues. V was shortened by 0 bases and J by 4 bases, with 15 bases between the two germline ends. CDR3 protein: CASSQDSGGLGYGYTF. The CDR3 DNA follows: TGCGCCAGCAGCCAAGATTCCGGGGGGCTGGGCTATGGCTACACCTTC.

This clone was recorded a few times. The CDR3 reads CASSFRLDYGYTF. CDR3 in DNA: TGTGCCAGCAGCTTTCGGTTGGACTATGGCTACACCTTC. V gene TRBV7-9 combines with J gene TRBJ1-2; D uncertain. Germline assignment: CDR1 SEHNR and CDR2 FQNEAQ (reference sequence). The CDR3 loop spans 13 amino acids. The V and J ends lost 3 bases and 3 bases respectively, with 8 bases between them.

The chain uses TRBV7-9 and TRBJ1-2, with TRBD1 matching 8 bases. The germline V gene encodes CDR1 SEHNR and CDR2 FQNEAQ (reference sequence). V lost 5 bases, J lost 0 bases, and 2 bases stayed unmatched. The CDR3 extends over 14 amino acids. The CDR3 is CASSDRGANYGYTF. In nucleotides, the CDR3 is TGTGCCAGCAGCGACAGGGGAGCTAACTATGGCTACACCTTC.

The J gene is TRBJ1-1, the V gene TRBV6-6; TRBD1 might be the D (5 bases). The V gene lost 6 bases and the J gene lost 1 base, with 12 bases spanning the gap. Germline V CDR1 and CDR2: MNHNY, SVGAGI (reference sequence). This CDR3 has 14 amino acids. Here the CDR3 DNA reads TGTGCCAGCAGGCGCAGGGCCTCGAACACTGAAGCTTTCTTT. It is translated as CASRRRASNTEAFF.

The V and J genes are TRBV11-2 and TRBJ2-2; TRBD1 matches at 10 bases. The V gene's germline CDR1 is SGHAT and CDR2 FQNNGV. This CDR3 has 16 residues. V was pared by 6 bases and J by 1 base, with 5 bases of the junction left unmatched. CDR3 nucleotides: TGTGCCAGCAGAAGTGGACAGGGGGAGAACACCGGGGAGCTGTTTTTT. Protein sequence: CASRSGQGENTGELFF.

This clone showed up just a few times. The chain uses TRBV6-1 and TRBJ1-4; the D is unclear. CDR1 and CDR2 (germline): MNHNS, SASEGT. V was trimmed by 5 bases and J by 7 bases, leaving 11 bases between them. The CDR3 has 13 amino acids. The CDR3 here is CASSPMRGEKLFF. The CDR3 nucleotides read TGTGCCAGCAGTCCTATGCGAGGTGAAAAACTGTTTTTT.

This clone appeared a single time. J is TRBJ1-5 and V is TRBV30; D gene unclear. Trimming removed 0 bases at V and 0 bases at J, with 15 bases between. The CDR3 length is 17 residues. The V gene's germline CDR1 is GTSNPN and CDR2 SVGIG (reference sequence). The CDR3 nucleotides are TGTGCCTGGAGTGTAGCCCGTACCCGTTATAGCAATCAGCCCCAGCATTTT. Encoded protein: CAWSVARTRYSNQPQHF. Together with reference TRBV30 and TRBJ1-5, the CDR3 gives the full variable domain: SQTIHQWPATLVQPVGSPLSLECTVEGTSNPNLYWYRQAAGRGLQLLFYSVGIGQISSEVPQNLSASRPQDRQFILSSKKLLLSDSGFYLCAWSVARTRYSNQPQHFGDGTRLSIL.

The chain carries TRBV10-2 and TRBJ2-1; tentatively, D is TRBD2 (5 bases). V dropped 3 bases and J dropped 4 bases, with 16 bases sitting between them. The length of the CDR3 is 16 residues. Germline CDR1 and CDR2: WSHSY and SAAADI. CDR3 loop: CASSDGVVGVYNEQFF. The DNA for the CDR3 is TGCGCCAGCAGTGATGGAGTGGTGGGAGTTTACAATGAGCAGTTCTTC.

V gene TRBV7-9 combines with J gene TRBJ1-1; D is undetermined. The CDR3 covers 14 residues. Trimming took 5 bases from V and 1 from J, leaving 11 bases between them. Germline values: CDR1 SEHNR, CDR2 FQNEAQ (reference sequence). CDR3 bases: TGTGCCAGCAGCCCAACCCGACAGAACACTGAAGCTTTCTTT. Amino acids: CASSPTRQNTEAFF.

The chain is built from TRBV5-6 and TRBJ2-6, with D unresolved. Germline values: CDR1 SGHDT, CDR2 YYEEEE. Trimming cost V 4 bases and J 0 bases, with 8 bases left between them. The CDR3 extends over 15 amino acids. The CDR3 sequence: CASSLDNSGANVLTF. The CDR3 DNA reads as TGTGCCAGCAGCCTCGATAACTCTGGGGCCAACGTCCTGACTTTC.

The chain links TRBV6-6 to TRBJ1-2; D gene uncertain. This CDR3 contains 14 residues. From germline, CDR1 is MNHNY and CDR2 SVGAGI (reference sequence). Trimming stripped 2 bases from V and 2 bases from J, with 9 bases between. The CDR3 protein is CASSYVGGNYGYTF. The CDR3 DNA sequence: TGTGCCAGCAGTTACGTTGGTGGGAACTATGGCTACACCTTC.